The clone carrying this T cell receptor beta chain was seen at least ten times. As yet, its antigen is unknown. The cDNA came from 5'RACE, which used 10-nucleotide random UMIs. One entry per CDR3 protein results from TCRdb running MiXCR on the 5' RACE reads. Counted here are around 80,000 distinct CDR3 sequences, around a tenth occurring once; the ten biggest clones make up roughly 2%. This entry belongs to a study of neurological immune-mediated disorders. The study's findings and limits: CDR3 amino acid sequences of expanded clones were not shared across subjects, a result suggesting private repertoires in all groups.

The unsorted libraries had their origin in 2 million PBMCs stored at -80 C. Germline V CDR1 and CDR2: DFQATT, SNEGSKA (reference sequence). The CDR3 spans 18 residues. V was pared by 5 bases and J by 0 bases, with 25 bases between. The origin of this receptor is a man aged 40-49 years in good health. The sequenced sample was PBMCs. This chain connects TRBV20-1 to TRBJ1-1; tentative D call: TRBD1 (5 bases). CDR3 residues: CSAPILGTVDSLNTEAFF. In DNA, the CDR3 is TGCAGTGCTCCAATCTTGGGGACGGTGGATAGTCTGAACACTGAAGCTTTCTTT.